The T cell receptor (beta chain) under discussion was sequenced for a study of T cells in Graves' hyperthyroidism and ophthalmopathy (dated by TCRdb to between 2019 and 2020). A note on the overall study: Peripheral blood samples were taken at initial diagnosis, before any treatment was given. TCR V-J signatures able to tell the groups apart were searched for in a discovery cohort of approximately 95 patients, of whom more than 40 had Graves' ophthalmopathy and roughly 59 had stable Graves' hyperthyroidism. Prospective prediction of ophthalmopathy was tested in an independent validation cohort consisting of roughly 20 hyperthyroidism patients and 15 or so patients who later progressed to ophthalmopathy. For training and testing, the 80 to 100 patients in the discovery cohort were randomly divided in a 7:3 ratio. The study also compared thyroid tissue and blood T-cell repertoires from roughly 6 Graves' hyperthyroidism patients. Following sampling, methimazole starting at 30 mg daily was given to hyperthyroidism patients, and high-dose intravenous methylprednisolone was given to ophthalmopathy patients. The paper describes TCR Vbeta CDR3 sequencing of fewer than 150 peripheral blood samples, made up of roughly 40 ophthalmopathy patients, roughly 72 hyperthyroidism patients and some 17 progressor patients. Broad study findings and their caveats: A 13 V-J signature model separated ophthalmopathy from stable hyperthyroidism, with approximately 87% sensitivity and roughly 84% specificity in cross-validation and 80%/75% in testing. In validation, the model predicted progression to ophthalmopathy with approximately 71% sensitivity and 72% to 85% specificity, a median of about 6 months before onset. Sample size was not statistically predetermined, and investigators were not blinded to group allocation. Most expanded thyroid clonotypes (frequency above 0.001) were also detected in blood, a finding suggesting that blood repertoires may reflect thyroid immune responses.

Ophthalmopathy patients had moderately to severely active disease, with a Clinical Activity Score of 3 or more, a NOSPECS grade of 4 or more, and a disease duration of less than 3 months. The study excluded patients with uncontrolled infections, other autoimmune diseases, pregnancy or lactation. Diagnoses relied on clinical symptoms, serum thyroxine and TRAb, thyroid ultrasound and orbital computed tomography. Ficoll-Paque density gradient centrifugation was used to isolate PBMCs from approximately 10 ml of fresh peripheral blood. Trizol reagent was used to extract total RNA, and RNA quality was then checked on an Agilent 2100 Bioanalyzer. This clonotype was counted ten times or more. Its antigen specificity is not known. Base qualities are not recorded, but no much larger clone differs from it by a single base. From the germline V gene, CDR1 is SGDLS and CDR2 is YYNGEE. The CDR3 contains 15 residues, cysteine and phenylalanine counted. The only DNA kept is the CDR3, 45 bases in frame from the first base. V is reduced by 0 bases and J by 3 bases, leaving a spacing of 9 bases between them.

TCR beta CDR3 regions were amplified from RNA transcripts. The first round of RT-PCR for the TCR CDR3 was performed with the HTBI primer set and the Qiagen OneStep RT-PCR kit. The libraries were constructed in a second round of multiplex PCR and then size-selected and purified. The libraries were sequenced on an Illumina HiSeq2000 using paired-end 100 bp reads. On the authors' methods: SOAPnuke was used to process the raw data, throwing out any read that contained adapters or uncalled bases, had a mean Phred below 15, or lacked an exact constant-primer or identifier match. COPE v1.2.5 was used to merge the high-quality paired reads, and each unique nucleotide sequence was defined as a clonotype. MiTCR v1.1 was used to align the clonotypes against IMGT TRBV, TRBD and TRBJ reference segments. The analysis was restricted to V-J combinations with a frequency above 0.0001, which together covered 99.2% of the repertoires. A TCS score was defined as the ratio of F50 (clonal expansion) to E x V (chaos), with BLOSUM62-based TCRdist applied between CDR3 peptides within each V-J. Welch's t-statistics and random forest reduced roughly 500 V-J features to some 14, which were used in a naive Bayes classifier (R e1071). TCRdb itself trimmed the public reads at Q25 with fastp, ran MiXCR and retained productive beta chains. Under each unique CDR3 protein, matching rows form one entry showing the most common genes and DNA. TCRdb's processing, not the authors' own work, is the source of the V and J calls. The sample data list about 380,000 distinct CDR3 sequences, and under 20% of these were observed just once. Jointly, the top ten make up 40% of the sample.

This sequence originates from a young man with Graves' ophthalmopathy. The chain employs TRBV9 and TRBJ2-2, with the D gene call left open. Input material: blood. DNA sequence: TGTGCCAGCAGCGTAGTCTCGGTGTACACCGGGGAGCTGTTTTTT. Its translation is CASSVVSVYTGELFF.